This TCR beta chain appears in the sequencing data of a study of glioma-infiltrating T cells. Whole-study findings and limits: Very few CDR3 sequences were shared between tissue and blood. Above-expected tissue-blood divergence occurred in all gliomas, most in low-grade ones.

On this clonotype itself: The antigen is not known.

Amplification of TCR alpha and beta CDR3 regions from RNA used iRepertoire nested multiplex PCR. Each CDR3 protein gets one entry after TCRdb re-called the multiplex PCR reads with MiXCR. This sample has approximately 400,000 distinct CDR3 sequences; 41% occur once, and the top ten carry more than 10%. The CDR3 consists of 14 residues. Germline V gives CDR1 LNHDA, CDR2 SQIVND (reference sequence). Trimming pared 3 bases from V and 2 bases from J, leaving 10 bases between. This sequence joins TRBV19 and TRBJ2-5, with D hard to call. The clonotype comes from a human donor with low-grade glioma or glioblastoma, undergoing nonglioma brain surgery, or in good health (not recorded which). The material sequenced was glioma tissue, nonneoplastic brain tissue, or PBMCs (not recorded which). For the CDR3, the DNA is TGTGCCAGTAGTATTAATATCTTTCAAGAGACCCAGTACTTC. Translated, it gives CASSINIFQETQYF. Full variable domain (remainder filled in from reference TRBV19 and TRBJ2-5): DGGITQSPKYLFRKEGQNVTLSCEQNLNHDAMYWYRQDPGQGLRLIYYSQIVNDFQKGDIAEGYSVSREKKESFPLTVTSAQKNPTAFYLCASSINIFQETQYFGPGTRLLVL.